This TCR beta chain was identified during a study of blood T cell repertoires in COVID-19. TCRdb keeps only in-frame clones here, not all; method: immunoSEQ multiplex PCR. Altogether about 36,000 clones are present, around 80% being singletons, with the ten largest covering 16%. Germline V lookup: CDR1 MNHEY, CDR2 SMNVEV (reference sequence). V was shortened by 8 bases and J by 4 bases, with 20 bases between the two germline ends. This CDR3 contains 15 residues. The sequencing sample was made of peripheral blood. This TCR came from an older man with acute or convalescent COVID-19. The chain joins TRBV27 to TRBJ1-1; a possible D gene is TRBD1 (5 bases). The CDR3 DNA sequence: TGTGCCAGCGGGAGGGAGCGACAGCTATCCACTGAAGCTTTCTTT. Amino acids: CASGRERQLSTEAFF.